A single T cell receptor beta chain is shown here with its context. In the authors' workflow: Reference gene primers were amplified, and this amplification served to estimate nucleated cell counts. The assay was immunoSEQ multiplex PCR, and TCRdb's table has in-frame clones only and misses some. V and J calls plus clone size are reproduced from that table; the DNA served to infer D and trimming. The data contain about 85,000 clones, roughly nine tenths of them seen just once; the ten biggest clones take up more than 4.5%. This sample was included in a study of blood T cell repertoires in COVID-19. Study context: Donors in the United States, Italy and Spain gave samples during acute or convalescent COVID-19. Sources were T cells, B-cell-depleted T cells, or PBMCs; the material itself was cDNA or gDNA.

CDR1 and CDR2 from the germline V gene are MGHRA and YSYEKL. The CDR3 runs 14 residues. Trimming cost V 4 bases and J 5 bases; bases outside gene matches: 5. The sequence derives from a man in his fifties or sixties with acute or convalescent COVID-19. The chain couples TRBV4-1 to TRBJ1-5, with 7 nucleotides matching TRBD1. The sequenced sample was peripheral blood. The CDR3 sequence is CASSLHQGDQPQHF. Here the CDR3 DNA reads TGCGCCAGCAGCCTTCACCAGGGGGATCAGCCCCAGCATTTT.